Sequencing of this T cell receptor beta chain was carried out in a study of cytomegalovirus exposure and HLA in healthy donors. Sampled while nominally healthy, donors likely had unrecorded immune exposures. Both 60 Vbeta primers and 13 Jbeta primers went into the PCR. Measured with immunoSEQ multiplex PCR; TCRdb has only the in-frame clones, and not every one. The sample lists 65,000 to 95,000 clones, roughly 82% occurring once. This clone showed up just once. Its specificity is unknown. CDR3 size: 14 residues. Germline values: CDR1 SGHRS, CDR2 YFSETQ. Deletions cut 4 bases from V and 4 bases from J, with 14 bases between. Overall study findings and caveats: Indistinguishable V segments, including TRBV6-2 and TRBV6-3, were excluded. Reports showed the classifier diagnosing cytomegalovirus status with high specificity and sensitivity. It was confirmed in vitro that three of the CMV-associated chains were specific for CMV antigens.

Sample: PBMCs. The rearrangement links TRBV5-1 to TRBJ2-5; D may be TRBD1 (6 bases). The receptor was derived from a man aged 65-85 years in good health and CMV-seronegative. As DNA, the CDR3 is TGCGCCAGCAGCCAGAATGTCAGGGGAGAGACCCAGTACTTC. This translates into CASSQNVRGETQYF.